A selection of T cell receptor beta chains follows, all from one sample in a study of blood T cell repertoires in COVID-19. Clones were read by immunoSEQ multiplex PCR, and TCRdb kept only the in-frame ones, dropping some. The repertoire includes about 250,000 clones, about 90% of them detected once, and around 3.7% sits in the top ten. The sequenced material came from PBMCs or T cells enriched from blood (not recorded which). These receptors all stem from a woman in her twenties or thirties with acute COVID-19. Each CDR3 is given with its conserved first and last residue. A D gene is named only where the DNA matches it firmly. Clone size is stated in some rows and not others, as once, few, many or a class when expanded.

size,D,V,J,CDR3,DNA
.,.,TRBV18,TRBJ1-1,CASSPAGGLTEAFF,TGTGCCAGCTCACCCGCGGGGGGACTCACTGAAGCTTTCTTT
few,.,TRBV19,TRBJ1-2,CASRAQNYGYTF,TGTGCCAGTAGGGCACAGAACTATGGCTACACCTTC
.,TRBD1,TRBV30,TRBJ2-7,CAVGQGGHEQYF,TGTGCCGTGGGACAGGGTGGCCACGAGCAGTACTTC
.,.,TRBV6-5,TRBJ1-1,CASSRGGGTEAFF,TGTGCCAGCAGCCGAGGGGGGGGCACTGAAGCTTTCTTT
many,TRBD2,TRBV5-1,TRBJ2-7,CASKYRLAGEHNSYEQYF,TGCGCCAGCAAGTATCGGTTAGCGGGGGAGCATAACTCCTACGAGCAGTACTTC
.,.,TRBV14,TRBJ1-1,CASSQELGRTFTEAFF,TGTGCCAGCAGCCAAGAACTCGGACGGACTTTCACTGAAGCTTTCTTT
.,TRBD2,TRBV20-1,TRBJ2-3,CSASVVLAGFTDTQYF,TGCAGTGCTAGTGTAGTGTTAGCGGGATTCACAGATACGCAGTATTTT
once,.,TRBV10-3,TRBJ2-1,CAISTGTYNEQFF,TGTGCCATCTCGACGGGGACATACAATGAGCAGTTCTTC
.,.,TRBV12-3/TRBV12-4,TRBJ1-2,CASSQQGSHYTF,TGTGCCAGCAGTCAACAGGGTTCTCACTACACCTTC
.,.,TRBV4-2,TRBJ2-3,CASSLPPVVEGADTQYF,TGTGCCAGCAGCCTTCCCCCCGTCGTCGAGGGGGCAGATACGCAGTATTTT
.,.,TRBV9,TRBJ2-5,CASSGDFQETQYF,TGTGCCAGCAGCGGGGACTTTCAAGAGACCCAGTACTTC
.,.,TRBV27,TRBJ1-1,CASRRTGSTEAFF,TGTGCCAGCAGAAGAACAGGGAGCACTGAAGCTTTCTTT
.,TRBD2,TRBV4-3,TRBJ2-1,CASSHYSGGRNEQFF,TGCGCCAGCAGCCACTATAGCGGGGGGCGGAATGAGCAGTTCTTC